These 11 T cell receptor beta chains came from one sample sequenced in a study of identical twins. TCRdb reanalysed the 5' RACE reads using MiXCR and keeps one entry per CDR3 protein. The repertoire holds 250,000 or so distinct CDR3 sequences, approximately 7% seen once, with approximately 3.7% in the top ten. The data were also submitted as part of a second study, on yellow fever vaccine responses in identical twins.

The sequencing sample was made of memory (CD45RO+) T cells sorted from blood. These receptor sequences come from a woman younger than 35 in good health.

In this sample, this clonotype turned up many times. This chain joins TRBV7-8 and TRBJ2-2, with TRBD2 identical over 8 bases. The V and J ends lost 8 bases and 5 bases, in that order; junction bases with no gene match: 4. The CDR3 totals 13 residues. CDR1 is SGHVS, CDR2 FQNEAQ, per germline. The DNA for the CDR3 is TGTGCCAGCCCGGGAGGGGGAACCGGGGAGCTGTTTTTT. The encoded protein is CASPGGGTGELFF.

The gene calls are TRBV24-1 and TRBJ2-3; D not certain. Germline CDR1 is KGHDR and CDR2 is SFDVKD. V shed 3 bases and J shed 6 bases, with 15 bases lying between them. The CDR3 has 15 amino acids. CDR3 loop: CATSDPTILGDTQYF. The CDR3 coding sequence is TGTGCCACCAGTGATCCCACAATACTGGGGGATACGCAGTATTTT.

Comments on this clonotype: Mismatch with germline at one junction end may stem from a read error. The J gene is TRBJ2-3, the V gene TRBV5-1; D not certain. Germline V CDR1 and CDR2: SGHRS, YFSETQ. CDR3 size: 12 residues. The chain's CDR3 is CASSYLTDAQYF. The DNA for the CDR3 is TGCGCCAGCAGCTACCTCACAGATGCGCAGTATTTT.

This clonotype was observed many times. This chain joins TRBV29-1 and TRBJ2-2, with 12 bases lining up with TRBD2. Germline CDR1 reads SQVTM; CDR2 reads ANQGSEA. Trimming took 7 bases from V and 5 from J; bases not matched to a gene: 11. The CDR3 consists of 16 residues. CDR3 sequence: CSAVTSGSAGTGELFF. The CDR3 DNA sequence: TGCAGCGCAGTGACTAGCGGGAGCGCGGGGACCGGGGAGCTGTTTTTT.

This clonotype was detected only a few times. This sequence joins TRBV5-1 and TRBJ2-7; D ambiguous. V lost 6 bases, J lost 2 bases, and 15 bases lay in between. Germline CDR1 reads SGHRS; CDR2 reads YFSETQ. This CDR3 contains 14 residues. CDR3 nucleotides: TGCGCCAGCATGGTAGTTTCAGGCCCCTACGAGCAGTACTTC. This codes for CASMVVSGPYEQYF.

This chain's CDR3 is CSVVRVGSKTTGKQFF. CDR3 coding DNA: TGCAGCGTTGTTCGGGTCGGGTCAAAAACGACAGGGAAGCAGTTCTTC. V usage is TRBV29-1 and J usage is TRBJ2-1, with 7 bases matching TRBD1. The germline V gene encodes CDR1 SQVTM and CDR2 ANQGSEA. V shed 4 bases, J shed 11 bases, and the junction held 20 bases outside the gene matches. This CDR3 spans 16 amino acids.

There are many counts of this clonotype. The rearrangement links TRBV2 to TRBJ2-2; 10 positions match TRBD2. J was trimmed by 5 bases and V by 2 bases; bases with no gene match: 11. The CDR3 consists of 18 residues. Germline CDR1 and CDR2: SNHLY and FYNNEI. The CDR3 nucleotides are TGTGCCAGCAGTGAACTAGCGGGAGAGCAGTGGGAGACCGGGGAGCTGTTTTTT. It encodes CASSELAGEQWETGELFF.

This chain connects TRBV7-9 to TRBJ2-5; D not certain. CDR1 and CDR2 from the germline V gene are SEHNR and FQNEAQ (reference sequence). The CDR3 has 14 residues. V was shortened by 0 bases and J by 0 bases, with 5 bases between the two germline ends. For the CDR3, the DNA is TGTGCCAGCAGCTTAGCCCGAGACCAAGAGACCCAGTACTTC. This sequence encodes CASSLARDQETQYF.

This chain joins TRBV20-1 and TRBJ2-3; no definite D call. The CDR3 is 15 residues long. V gave up 1 base and J gave up 0 bases, with 11 bases separating them. Germline-derived CDR1 and CDR2 are DFQATT and SNEGSKA (reference sequence). The CDR3: CSARVDPQSTDTQYF. Here the CDR3 DNA reads TGCAGTGCTAGAGTCGATCCCCAGAGCACAGATACGCAGTATTTT.

This clonotype has only a few counts. The J gene is TRBJ2-1, the V gene TRBV11-2, with 11 positions matching TRBD2. Germline CDR1 reads SGHAT; CDR2 reads FQNNGV. The ends lost 4 bases at V and 7 bases at J; junction bases unmatched: 9. This CDR3 has 16 amino acids. The CDR3 is CASSWWGLAVSNEQFF. For the CDR3, the DNA is TGTGCCAGCAGCTGGTGGGGACTAGCGGTATCGAATGAGCAGTTCTTC.

The table lists this clonotype with a few counts. The rearrangement uses TRBV28 and TRBJ2-7; 9 positions agree with TRBD1. The trim removed 6 bases at V and 2 bases at J, leaving 5 bases unmatched. CDR1 and CDR2 (germline): MDHEN, SYDVKM. This CDR3 spans 14 amino acids. The CDR3 loop reads CASRRQGVAYEQYF. The CDR3 DNA reads TGTGCCAGCAGAAGACAGGGGGTGGCCTACGAGCAGTACTTC.